These 17 T cell receptor beta chains were all obtained from the same sample, sequenced in a study of technical replicates of blood from four donors. Profiling relied on immunoSEQ multiplex PCR, and the TCRdb table lists in-frame clones only, not all of them. The profile shows more than 90,000 clones, 90% to 97% of them singletons. Sequencing was carried out using T cells isolated from PBMCs. All receptors come from a human donor in good health.

This chain links TRBV19 with TRBJ1-1; D is undetermined. Trimming removed 8 bases at V and 5 bases at J, with 12 bases between. CDR1 and CDR2 (germline): LNHDA, SQIVND (reference sequence). The CDR3 contains 12 residues. CDR3 residues: CASYSLETEAFF. The DNA for the CDR3 is TGTGCCAGTTATAGCCTGGAAACTGAAGCTTTCTTT. The variable domain in full, completed from reference TRBV19 and TRBJ1-1, reads DGGITQSPKYLFRKEGQNVTLSCEQNLNHDAMYWYRQDPGQGLRLIYYSQIVNDFQKGDIAEGYSVSREKKESFPLTVTSAQKNPTAFYLCASYSLETEAFFGQGTRLTVV.

The V gene is TRBV27, the J gene TRBJ2-1, with 15 bases identical to TRBD2. The CDR3 has 17 residues. The germline V gene encodes CDR1 MNHEY and CDR2 SMNVEV (reference sequence). After removal of 10 bases from V and 4 bases from J, the junction contained 11 bases not matched to a gene. The CDR3 is CATTPGLAGGLYNEQFF. In DNA, the CDR3 is TGTGCCACGACTCCGGGACTAGCGGGAGGACTGTACAATGAGCAGTTCTTC.

The chain joins TRBV5-1 to TRBJ2-7; the match to TRBD2 covers 11 bases. The CDR3 has 15 amino acids. Germline lookup yields CDR1 SGHRS and CDR2 YFSETQ. The junction had 2 bases not matched to a gene; V was cut back by 1 base and J by 2 bases. Written as DNA, the CDR3 is TGCGCCAGCAGCTTGCGACTAGCGGGGCCCTACGAGCAGTACTTC. Translated: CASSLRLAGPYEQYF. Looking up the rest from reference TRBV5-1 and TRBJ2-7 gives the full variable domain: KAGVTQTPRYLIKTRGQQVTLSCSPISGHRSVSWYQQTPGQGLQFLFEYFSETQRNKGNFPGRFSGRQFSNSRSEMNVSTLELGDSALYLCASSLRLAGPYEQYFGPGTRLTVT.

The gene calls are TRBV25-1 and TRBJ1-5, with 9 bases that match TRBD1. Per the germline V gene, CDR1 is MGHDK and CDR2 is SYGVNS. There are 15 residues in the CDR3. With 9 bases clipped from V and 5 bases from J, the junction kept 11 bases outside the gene matches. CDR3 residues: CARAGTGKEDQPQHF. DNA of the CDR3: TGTGCCAGAGCCGGGACAGGGAAAGAGGATCAGCCCCAGCATTTT.

The chain recombines TRBV7-9 with TRBJ2-3; 12 bases agree with TRBD2. Germline V gives CDR1 SEHNR, CDR2 FQNEAQ (reference sequence). V was clipped by 5 bases and J by 6 bases; unmatched bases: 12. The CDR3 is 17 amino acids. CDR3 loop: CASSDSAGLAGGDTQYF. The DNA of the CDR3 is TGTGCCAGCAGCGATTCAGCGGGGCTAGCGGGAGGGGATACGCAGTATTTT.

This chain connects TRBV14 to TRBJ2-1; 10 bases are shared with TRBD2. This CDR3 is 16 amino acids long. After removal of 3 bases from V and 1 base from J, the junction contained 3 bases not matched to a gene. CDR1 is SGHDN and CDR2 is FVKESK in the germline V gene. CDR3 DNA sequence: TGTGCCAGCAGCCATCTTAGCGGGAGGTCCTACAATGAGCAGTTCTTC. It encodes CASSHLSGRSYNEQFF. Complete variable domain (other parts from reference TRBV14 and TRBJ2-1): EAGVTQFPSHSVIEKGQTVTLRCDPISGHDNLYWYRRVMGKEIKFLLHFVKESKQDESGMPNNRFLAERTGGTYSTLKVQPAELEDSGVYFCASSHLSGRSYNEQFFGPGTRLTVL.

This chain connects TRBV28 to TRBJ1-5; TRBD1 is a possible D gene (6 bases). The length of the CDR3 is 13 residues. In germline, CDR1 is MDHEN, CDR2 SYDVKM. V lost 6 bases and J lost 8, with 14 bases in between. Here the CDR3 DNA reads TGTGCCAGCAGACGGACAGTAAGTGAGCCCCAGCATTTT. Protein product: CASRRTVSEPQHF. Combining the CDR3 with reference TRBV28 and TRBJ1-5 gives the whole variable domain DVKVTQSSRYLVKRTGEKVFLECVQDMDHENMFWYRQDPGLGLRLIYFSYDVKMKEKGDIPEGYSVSREKKERFSLILESASTNQTSMYLCASRRTVSEPQHFGDGTRLSIL.

The CDR3 sequence: CASSSIGRTSGSMNNEQFF. As DNA, the CDR3 is TGTGCCAGCAGCTCGATAGGCCGGACTAGCGGGAGCATGAATAATGAGCAGTTCTTC. J is TRBJ2-1 and V is TRBV5-4, with 13 bases that match TRBD2. The CDR3 totals 19 residues. Trimming at V came to 3 bases and at J to 7 bases, leaving 16 bases not matched to a gene. CDR1 SGHNT and CDR2 YYREEE come from the germline V gene (reference sequence).

This CDR3 reads CASSLSGNAADTQYF. The DNA for the CDR3 is TGTGCCAGCAGCTTATCAGGGAACGCAGCAGATACGCAGTATTTT. This chain connects TRBV13 to TRBJ2-3, with a possible D match to TRBD1 (5 bases). Trimming took 2 bases from V and 4 from J, leaving 13 bases between them. Germline lookup yields CDR1 PRHDT and CDR2 FYEKMQ (reference sequence). The CDR3 extends over 15 amino acids.

The V call is TRBV6-5, the J call TRBJ2-5, with TRBD2 matching 12 bases. Germline V gene sequence: CDR1 MNHEY, CDR2 SVGAGI. J lost 0 bases, V lost 6 bases, and 2 bases had no gene match. The CDR3 runs 15 residues. As DNA, the CDR3 is TGTGCCAGCAGCTGGACTAGCGGGGACCAAGAGACCCAGTACTTC. This codes for CASSWTSGDQETQYF.

The chain uses TRBV10-3 and TRBJ2-7; D remains ambiguous. Germline lookup yields CDR1 ENHRY and CDR2 SYGVKD. The CDR3 covers 13 residues. Trimming took 4 bases from V and 1 from J, leaving 8 bases between them. The DNA of the CDR3 is TGTGCCATCAGTGTAACAGTTTCCTACGAGCAGTACTTC. Residues: CAISVTVSYEQYF.

The chain's CDR3 is CASSEAEGREAFF. The CDR3 DNA reads TGTGCCAGCAGTGAAGCAGAGGGCCGGGAAGCTTTCTTT. The chain has TRBV6-1 and TRBJ1-1; the D is unclear. This CDR3 has 13 amino acids. Trimming left V 0 bases short and J 8 bases short, with 10 bases between. The germline V gene encodes CDR1 MNHNS and CDR2 SASEGT.

This clone was counted between two and nine times. The J gene is TRBJ1-1, the V gene TRBV2; D unclear. Between the trimmed V and J ends, which lost 4 bases and 4 bases, there was a span of 4 bases. The CDR3 totals 11 residues. Germline CDR1 and CDR2: SNHLY and FYNNEI. CDR3 loop: CASSVITEAFF. The DNA of the CDR3 is TGTGCCAGCAGTGTTATCACTGAAGCTTTCTTT.

The chain links TRBV9 to TRBJ1-5; possible D gene TRBD1, 6 bases. The germline V gene has CDR1 SGDLS and CDR2 YYNGEE. The CDR3 sequence is 13 residues long. Trimming shortened V by 2 bases and J by 6 bases, and 9 bases separated the two germline ends. The CDR3 here is CASSVDSRQPQHF. In DNA, the CDR3 is TGTGCCAGCAGCGTGGACAGCCGTCAGCCCCAGCATTTT.

The V call is TRBV19, the J call TRBJ2-7, with 10 bases matching TRBD2. The germline gives CDR1 LNHDA, CDR2 SQIVND (reference sequence). With V trimmed by 5 bases and J by 2 bases, 3 bases remained unmatched. The CDR3 totals 14 residues. The DNA of the CDR3 is TGTGCCAGTAGTGGCCTAGCGGGAGCCTACGAGCAGTACTTC. Amino acid sequence: CASSGLAGAYEQYF.

This chain links TRBV4-1 with TRBJ2-3; TRBD1 matches 7 bases. Germline V gene sequence: CDR1 MGHRA, CDR2 YSYEKL. The CDR3 totals 18 residues. The V and J ends lost 4 bases and 0 bases, in that order; junction bases with no gene match: 13. The CDR3 DNA reads TGCGCCAGCAGCCTTCCATACCCCCGACAGGGCAGCACAGATACGCAGTATTTT. It codes for CASSLPYPRQGSTDTQYF.

The rearrangement joins TRBV5-1 to TRBJ1-1, with unresolved D. Deletions cut 0 bases from V and 3 bases from J, with 9 bases between. This CDR3 contains 14 residues. Germline CDR1 SGHRS, CDR2 YFSETQ. CDR3 sequence (DNA): TGCGCCAGCAGCTTGGAGTCAGGTTACACTGAAGCTTTCTTT. Encoded protein: CASSLESGYTEAFF.